The 10 T cell receptor beta chains in this list originate from one sample, sequenced in a study of blood T cell repertoires in COVID-19 (dated by TCRdb to the early 2020s). Libraries were prepared through the immunoSEQ multiplex PCR assay. Drawn from immuneACCESS, this table holds only the in-frame rearrangements with V and J called that TCRdb kept. Clones are partly lost; checked studies trace under half to an unresolved V gene and leave the rest unexplained. The sample includes approximately 150,000 clones, with roughly 83% observed a single time. The top ten clones comprise about a sixth of the sample. Sequencing was performed on peripheral blood. The receptors stem from a woman of 80 years or more with acute or convalescent COVID-19.

This rearrangement joins TRBV7-6 to TRBJ1-4; D is ambiguous. Germline V gene sequence: CDR1 SGHVS, CDR2 FNYEAQ. V shed 2 bases and J shed 0 bases, with 10 bases lying between them. This CDR3 contains 16 residues. CDR3 sequence reads: CASSLSPSPTNEKLFF. The CDR3 DNA is TGTGCCAGCAGCTTAAGCCCGAGTCCAACTAATGAAAAACTGTTTTTT.

This chain links TRBV3-1 (or the pseudogene TRBV3-2) with TRBJ2-7, with D perhaps matching TRBD1 (6 bases). V was cut by 3 bases and J by 3 bases, with 12 bases left in between. CDR3 length equals 14 residues. Looked up from germline, CDR1 is LGHDT and CDR2 is YNNKEL (reference sequence). CDR3 region: CASSHRGVDYEQYF. The CDR3 DNA follows: TGTGCCAGCAGCCACAGGGGAGTCGACTACGAGCAGTACTTC.

The CDR3 spells CSVASGYYKGTQYF. In DNA, the CDR3 is TGCAGCGTTGCTAGCGGATATTACAAGGGGACCCAGTACTTC. The J gene is TRBJ2-5, the V gene TRBV29-1; 7 bases agree with TRBD2. The CDR3 loop spans 14 amino acids. V trimming: 4 bases; J trimming: 7 bases; junction bases outside the gene matches: 12. Germline loops: CDR1 SQVTM, CDR2 ANQGSEA.

V is TRBV5-1 and J is TRBJ2-7; the match to TRBD1 covers 9 bases. Germline lookup yields CDR1 SGHRS and CDR2 YFSETQ. The V segment lost 3 bases and the J segment 1 base; nucleotides outside the gene matches: 8. The CDR3 has 16 amino acids. CDR3 sequence: CASSSQDRGWSYEQYF. The CDR3 nucleotides read TGCGCCAGCAGCTCGCAGGACAGGGGATGGTCCTACGAGCAGTACTTC.

The J gene is TRBJ2-7, the V gene TRBV5-1; 9 bases align to TRBD1. This CDR3 contains 15 residues. CDR1 is SGHRS, CDR2 YFSETQ, per germline. V was pared by 0 bases and J by 2 bases, with 3 bases of the junction left unmatched. The CDR3 nucleotides are TGCGCCAGCAGCTTGGACCGGACAGGGGCCTACGAGCAGTACTTC. Its translation is CASSLDRTGAYEQYF.

This clone was detected a few times. The gene calls are TRBV7-2 and TRBJ1-4; the D is unclear. Germline CDR1 and CDR2: SGHTA and FQGNSA. CDR3 length equals 15 residues. The V end lost 4 bases, the J end lost 8 bases, and 17 bases lay between the germline ends. The chain's CDR3 is CASSSQTGRREKLFF. CDR3 sequence (DNA): TGTGCCAGCAGCTCTCAGACCGGCAGGAGGGAAAAACTGTTTTTT. Full variable domain (outside the CDR3, taken from reference TRBV7-2 and TRBJ1-4): GAGVSQSPSNKVTEKGKDVELRCDPISGHTALYWYRQSLGQGLEFLIYFQGNSAPDKSGLPSDRFSAERTGGSVSTLTIQRTQQEDSAVYLCASSSQTGRREKLFFGSGTQLSVL.

The J gene is TRBJ2-7, the V gene TRBV5-5; 9 bases map to TRBD1. Germline values: CDR1 SGHKS, CDR2 YYEKEE (reference sequence). Trimming took 3 bases from V and 3 from J; bases not matched to a gene: 7. This CDR3 has 15 amino acids. The CDR3 bases are TGTGCCAGCAGCTACGGGGGACAGGGAGGCTACGAGCAGTACTTC. It translates to CASSYGGQGGYEQYF.

As for this clone: One end of the junction does not line up with germline, which may come from a read error. The chain couples TRBV15 to TRBJ1-4; 9 bases agree with TRBD1. Germline loops: CDR1 LNHNV, CDR2 YYDKDF (reference sequence). The CDR3 sequence is 15 residues long. The CDR3 nucleotides are TGTGCCACCAGCCGAGAGGGCGGGACAGGGGAAAAACTGTTTTTT. It yields the protein CATSREGGTGEKLFF.

The chain links TRBV7-9 to TRBJ1-2; D not resolved. With 6 bases removed from V and 4 bases from J, the gap between germline ends came to 12 bases. CDR1 is SEHNR and CDR2 is FQNEAQ in the germline V gene (reference sequence). The CDR3 runs to 13 residues. As DNA, the CDR3 is TGTGCCAGCAGGGATGCGGCTATCTATGGCTACACCTTC. Encoded protein: CASRDAAIYGYTF.

This clone was found once. This rearrangement joins TRBV7-9 to TRBJ2-3, with no clear D. The germline V and J ends were trimmed by 5 bases and 5 bases, with 14 bases remaining between them. This CDR3 region has 14 residues. The germline V gene encodes CDR1 SEHNR and CDR2 FQNEAQ (reference sequence). The CDR3 bases are TGTGCCAGCAGCCCTTCTAATAGTGTAGATACGCAGTATTTT. It is translated as CASSPSNSVDTQYF.